This T cell receptor (beta chain) was profiled in a study of blood T cell repertoires in COVID-19. Study context: Acute and convalescent COVID-19 specimens originated in the United States, Italy and Spain.

V was clipped by 7 bases and J by 0 bases; unmatched bases: 11. The CDR3 extends over 18 amino acids. Germline loops: CDR1 SGHVS, CDR2 FQNEAQ. Original data processing: By means of reference gene primer amplification, nucleated cell counts were estimated. Libraries were prepared by immunoSEQ multiplex PCR; TCRdb keeps only in-frame clonotypes and omits some of them. The V and J calls and clone size come from that table; D and trimming were worked out from the DNA. The sample holds roughly 280,000 clones, around nine tenths seen once. Sequenced sample: peripheral blood. This TCR came from a man aged 45 to 65 with acute or convalescent COVID-19. V usage is TRBV7-8 and J usage is TRBJ2-3, with 12 positions matching TRBD2. Here the CDR3 DNA reads TGTGCCAGCACCCAGACTAGCGGGGGACCGACTAGCACAGATACGCAGTATTTT. Protein product: CASTQTSGGPTSTDTQYF. Drawing the rest from reference TRBV7-8 and TRBJ2-3, the complete variable domain is GAGVSQSPRYKVAKRGQDVALRCDPISGHVSLFWYQQALGQGPEFLTYFQNEAQLDKSGLPSDRFFAERPEGSVSTLKIQRTQQEDSAVYLCASTQTSGGPTSTDTQYFGPGTRLTVL.